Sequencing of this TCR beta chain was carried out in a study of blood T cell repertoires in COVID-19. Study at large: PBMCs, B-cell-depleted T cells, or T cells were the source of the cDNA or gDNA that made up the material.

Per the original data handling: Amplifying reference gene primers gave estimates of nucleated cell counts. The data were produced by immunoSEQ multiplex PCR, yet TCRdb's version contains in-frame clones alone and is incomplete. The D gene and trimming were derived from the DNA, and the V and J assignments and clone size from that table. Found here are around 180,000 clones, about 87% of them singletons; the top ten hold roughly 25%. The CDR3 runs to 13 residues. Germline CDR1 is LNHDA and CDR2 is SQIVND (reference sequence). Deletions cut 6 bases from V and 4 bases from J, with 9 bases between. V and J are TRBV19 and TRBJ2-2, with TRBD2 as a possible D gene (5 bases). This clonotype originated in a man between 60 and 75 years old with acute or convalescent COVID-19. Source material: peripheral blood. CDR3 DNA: TGTGCCAGTAGAGTCAGCGGCACCGGGGAGCTGTTTTTT. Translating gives CASRVSGTGELFF.